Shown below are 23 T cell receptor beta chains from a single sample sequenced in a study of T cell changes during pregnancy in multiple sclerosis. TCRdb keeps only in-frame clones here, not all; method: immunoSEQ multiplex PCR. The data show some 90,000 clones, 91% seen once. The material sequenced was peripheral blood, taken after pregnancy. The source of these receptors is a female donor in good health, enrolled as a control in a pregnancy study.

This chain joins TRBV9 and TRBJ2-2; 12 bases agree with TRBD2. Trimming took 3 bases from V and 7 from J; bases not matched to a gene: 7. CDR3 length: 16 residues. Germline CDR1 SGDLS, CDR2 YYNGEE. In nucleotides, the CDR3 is TGTGCCAGCAGCGGGACTAGCGGGACGACCGGCGGGGAGCTGTTTTTT. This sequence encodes CASSGTSGTTGGELFF.

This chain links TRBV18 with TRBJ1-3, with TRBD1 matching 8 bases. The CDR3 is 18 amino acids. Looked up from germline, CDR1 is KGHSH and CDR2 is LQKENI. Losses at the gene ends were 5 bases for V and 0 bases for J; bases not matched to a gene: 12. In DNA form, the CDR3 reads TGTGCCAGCTCAAGGGACAGGTCCGCCGCCAACTCTGGAAACACCATATATTTT. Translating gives CASSRDRSAANSGNTIYF.

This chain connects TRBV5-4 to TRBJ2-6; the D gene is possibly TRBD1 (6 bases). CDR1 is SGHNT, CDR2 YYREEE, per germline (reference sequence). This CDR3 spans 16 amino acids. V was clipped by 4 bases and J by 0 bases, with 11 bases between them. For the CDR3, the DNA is TGTGCCAGCAGCCCTGGGGGCACCTCTGGGGCCAACGTCCTGACTTTC. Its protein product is CASSPGGTSGANVLTF.

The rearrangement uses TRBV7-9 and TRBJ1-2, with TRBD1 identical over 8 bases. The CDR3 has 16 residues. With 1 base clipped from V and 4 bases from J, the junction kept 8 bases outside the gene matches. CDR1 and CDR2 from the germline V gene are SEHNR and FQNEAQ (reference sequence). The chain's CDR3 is CASSLEGQGAGYGYTF. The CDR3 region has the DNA TGTGCCAGCAGCTTAGAAGGTCAGGGGGCAGGCTATGGCTACACCTTC.

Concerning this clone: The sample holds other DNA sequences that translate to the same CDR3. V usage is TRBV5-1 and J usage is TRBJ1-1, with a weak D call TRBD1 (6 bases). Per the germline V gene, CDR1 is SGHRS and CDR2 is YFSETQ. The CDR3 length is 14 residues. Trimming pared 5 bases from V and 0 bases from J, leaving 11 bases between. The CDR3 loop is CASSLGGLNTEAFF. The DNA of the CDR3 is TGCGCCAGCAGTTTAGGGGGATTGAACACTGAAGCTTTCTTT.

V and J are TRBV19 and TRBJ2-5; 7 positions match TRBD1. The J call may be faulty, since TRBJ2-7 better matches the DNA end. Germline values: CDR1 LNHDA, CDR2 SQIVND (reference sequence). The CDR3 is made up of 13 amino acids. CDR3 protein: CASSPRDSYEQYF. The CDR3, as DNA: TGTGCCAGTAGCCCTCGGGACAGCTACGAGCAGTACTTC.

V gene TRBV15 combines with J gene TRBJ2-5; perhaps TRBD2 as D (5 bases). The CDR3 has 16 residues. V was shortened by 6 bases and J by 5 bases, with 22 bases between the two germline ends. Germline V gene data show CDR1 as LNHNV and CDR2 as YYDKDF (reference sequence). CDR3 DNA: TGTGCCACCAGGGGAGTACCGGGCCACCCGGAGGAGACCCAGTACTTC. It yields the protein CATRGVPGHPEETQYF.

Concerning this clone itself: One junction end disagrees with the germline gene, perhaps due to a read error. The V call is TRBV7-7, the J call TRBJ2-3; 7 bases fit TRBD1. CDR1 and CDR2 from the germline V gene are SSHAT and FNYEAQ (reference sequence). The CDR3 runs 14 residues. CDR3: CASSPTGGTDTQYF. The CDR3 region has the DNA TGTGCTAGCAGCCCCACAGGGGGCACAGATACGCAGTATTTT.

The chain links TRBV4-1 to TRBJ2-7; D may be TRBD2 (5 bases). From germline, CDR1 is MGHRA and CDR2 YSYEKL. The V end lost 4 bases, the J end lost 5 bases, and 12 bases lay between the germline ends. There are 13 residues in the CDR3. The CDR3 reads CASSPGLGDEQYF. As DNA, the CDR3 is TGCGCCAGCAGCCCAGGACTCGGCGACGAGCAGTACTTC.

The CDR3 coding sequence is TGTGCCAGCAGCCAAGATAACTCGAGAGGCTACACCTTC. Residues: CASSQDNSRGYTF. The chain couples TRBV4-2 to TRBJ1-2; D remains unclear. The ends were cut back, 0 bases at V and 8 bases at J, with 10 bases in the middle. This CDR3 comprises 13 residues. Per germline, CDR1 LGHNA and CDR2 YNFKEQ.

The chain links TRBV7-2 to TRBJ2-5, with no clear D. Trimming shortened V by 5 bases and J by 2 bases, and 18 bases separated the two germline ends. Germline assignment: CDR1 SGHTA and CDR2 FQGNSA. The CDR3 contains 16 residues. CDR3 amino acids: CASSLVGVPTQETQYF. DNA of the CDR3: TGTGCCAGCAGCCTCGTCGGAGTCCCGACTCAAGAGACCCAGTACTTC.

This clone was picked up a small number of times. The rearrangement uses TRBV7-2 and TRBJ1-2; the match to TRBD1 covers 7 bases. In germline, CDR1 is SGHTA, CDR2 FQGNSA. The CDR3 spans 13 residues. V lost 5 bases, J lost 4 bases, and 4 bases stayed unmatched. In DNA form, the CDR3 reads TGTGCCAGCAGCCAGGGGGTCTCCTATGGCTACACCTTC. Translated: CASSQGVSYGYTF.

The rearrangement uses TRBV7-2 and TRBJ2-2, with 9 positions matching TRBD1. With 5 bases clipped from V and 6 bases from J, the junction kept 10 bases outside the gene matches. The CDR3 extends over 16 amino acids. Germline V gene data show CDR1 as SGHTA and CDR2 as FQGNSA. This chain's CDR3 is CASSLRWDRVPGELFF. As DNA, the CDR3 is TGTGCCAGCAGCCTTAGATGGGACAGGGTCCCCGGGGAGCTGTTTTTT.

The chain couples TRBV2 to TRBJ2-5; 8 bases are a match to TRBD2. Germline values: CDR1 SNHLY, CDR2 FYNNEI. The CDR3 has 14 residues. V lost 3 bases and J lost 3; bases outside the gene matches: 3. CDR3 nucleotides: TGTGCCAGCAGTGAGGCGGGGGGTAAAGAGACCCAGTACTTC. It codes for CASSEAGGKETQYF. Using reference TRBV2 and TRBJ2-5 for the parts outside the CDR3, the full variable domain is EPEVTQTPSHQVTQMGQEVILRCVPISNHLYFYWYRQILGQKVEFLVSFYNNEISEKSEIFDDQFSVERPDGSNFTLKIRSTKLEDSAMYFCASSEAGGKETQYFGPGTRLLVL.

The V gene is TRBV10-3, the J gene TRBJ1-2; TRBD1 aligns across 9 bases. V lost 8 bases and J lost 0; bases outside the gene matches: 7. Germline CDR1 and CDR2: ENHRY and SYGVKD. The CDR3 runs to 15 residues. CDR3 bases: TGTGCCATCGGGACAGGGACGGTGTCTAACTATGGCTACACCTTC. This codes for CAIGTGTVSNYGYTF.

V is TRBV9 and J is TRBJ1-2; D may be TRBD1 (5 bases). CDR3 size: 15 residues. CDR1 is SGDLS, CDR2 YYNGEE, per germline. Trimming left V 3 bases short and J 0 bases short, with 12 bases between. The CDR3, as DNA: TGTGCCAGCAGCGAGGGGATTGAGGCTAACTATGGCTACACCTTC. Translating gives CASSEGIEANYGYTF.

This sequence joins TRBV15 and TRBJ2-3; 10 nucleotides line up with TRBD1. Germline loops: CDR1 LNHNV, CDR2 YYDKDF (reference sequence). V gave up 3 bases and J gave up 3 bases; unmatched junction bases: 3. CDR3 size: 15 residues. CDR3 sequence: CATSSDRGRTDTQYF. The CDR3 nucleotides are TGTGCCACCAGCAGCGACAGGGGGCGGACAGATACGCAGTATTTT. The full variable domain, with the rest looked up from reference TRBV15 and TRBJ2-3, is DAMVIQNPRYQVTQFGKPVTLSCSQTLNHNVMYWYQQKSSQAPKLLFHYYDKDFNNEADTPDNFQSRRPNTSFCFLDIRSPGLGDTAMYLCATSSDRGRTDTQYFGPGTRLTVL.

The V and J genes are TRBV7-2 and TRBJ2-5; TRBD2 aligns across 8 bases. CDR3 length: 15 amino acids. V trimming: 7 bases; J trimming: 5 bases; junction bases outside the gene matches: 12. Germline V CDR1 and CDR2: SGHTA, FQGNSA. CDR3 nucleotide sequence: TGTGCCAGCACCCCCGGGGGGGCGGGCCCGGAGACCCAGTACTTC. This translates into CASTPGGAGPETQYF.

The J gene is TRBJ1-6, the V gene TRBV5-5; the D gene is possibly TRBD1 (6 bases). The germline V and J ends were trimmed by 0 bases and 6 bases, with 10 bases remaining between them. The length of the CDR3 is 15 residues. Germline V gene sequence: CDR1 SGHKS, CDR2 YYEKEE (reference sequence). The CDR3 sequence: CASSLGQGINSPLHF. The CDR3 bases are TGTGCCAGCAGCTTGGGCCAGGGGATTAATTCACCCCTCCACTTT.

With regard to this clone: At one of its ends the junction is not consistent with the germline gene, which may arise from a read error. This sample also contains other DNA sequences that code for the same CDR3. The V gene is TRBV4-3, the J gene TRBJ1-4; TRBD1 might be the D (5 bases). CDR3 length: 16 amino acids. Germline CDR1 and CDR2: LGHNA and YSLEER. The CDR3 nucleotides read TGCGCCAGCAGCCAAGATGGCGGGACCAATAATGAAAAATTGTTTTTT. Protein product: CASSQDGGTNNEKLFF.

CDR3 residues: CASSLAQAVKETQYF. CDR3 coding DNA: TGTGCCAGCAGCTTAGCGCAAGCGGTCAAAGAGACCCAGTACTTC. The rearrangement uses TRBV7-9 and TRBJ2-5; weak D call: TRBD2 (5 bases). From germline, CDR1 is SEHNR and CDR2 FQNEAQ (reference sequence). V was cut by 0 bases and J by 3 bases, with 11 bases left in between. This CDR3 is 15 amino acids long.

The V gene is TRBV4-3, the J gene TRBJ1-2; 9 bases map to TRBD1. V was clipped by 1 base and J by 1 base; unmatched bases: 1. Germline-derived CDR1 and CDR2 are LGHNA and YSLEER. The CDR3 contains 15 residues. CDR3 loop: CASSQGTGDNYGYTF. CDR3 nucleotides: TGCGCCAGCAGCCAAGGGACAGGGGATAACTATGGCTACACCTTC.

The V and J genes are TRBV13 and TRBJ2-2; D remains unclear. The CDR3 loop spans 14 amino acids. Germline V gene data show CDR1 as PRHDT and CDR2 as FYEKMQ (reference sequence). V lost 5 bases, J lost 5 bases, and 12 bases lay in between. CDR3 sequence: CASSPDWKTGELFF. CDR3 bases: TGTGCCAGCAGCCCCGACTGGAAGACCGGGGAGCTGTTTTTT.